Described below is a single T cell receptor (beta chain) sequence and its context. This table comes from immunoSEQ multiplex PCR, and its TCRdb copy is limited to in-frame clones, with some not included. The sample has roughly 60,000 clones, roughly 89% seen once. In germline, CDR1 is MNHEY, CDR2 SVGAGI. The CDR3 totals 13 residues. V was cut by 0 bases and J by 8 bases, with 10 bases left in between. This sample stems from a study of T cell changes during pregnancy in multiple sclerosis. Here the sequenced sample was peripheral blood, taken in the second trimester of pregnancy. This receptor was identified in a female donor with multiple sclerosis, enrolled in a pregnancy study. The J gene is TRBJ1-2, the V gene TRBV6-5; D might be TRBD1 (5 bases). Written as DNA, the CDR3 is TGTGCCAGCAGTTACTCCCTAGGGGAAGGCTACACCTTC. It specifies CASSYSLGEGYTF.